This T cell receptor beta chain stems from a study of OX40 agonist ivuxolimab in advanced cancers. Looking at the study overall: Every 2 weeks, patients got intravenous ivuxolimab at one of six dose levels (0.01-10 mg/kg). A male proportion of about 84% was recorded, with mean age approximately 56 years and range about 20 to 79.

This table comes from immunoSEQ multiplex PCR, and its TCRdb copy is limited to in-frame clones, with some not included. Of about 52,000 clones listed, around 85% were seen once; the top ten hold 6% to 8%. The material sequenced was CD4+ or CD8+ T cells sorted from blood, taken in a trial of the OX40 agonist ivuxolimab. The TCR was taken from an adult with an advanced solid tumor such as melanoma, head and neck, liver or kidney cancer.

This chain's CDR3 is CASSTDRGNSPLHF. The DNA for the CDR3 is TGTGCCAGCAGTACTGACAGGGGAAATTCACCCCTCCACTTT. The rearrangement uses TRBV6-5 and TRBJ1-6; the match to TRBD1 covers 8 bases. V lost 5 bases, J lost 7 bases, and 4 bases stayed unmatched. This CDR3 region has 14 residues. Germline V gene data show CDR1 as MNHEY and CDR2 as SVGAGI.